Below are 28 T cell receptor beta chains sequenced from a single sample in a study of cytomegalovirus exposure and HLA in healthy donors. With 60 Vbeta and 13 Jbeta primers, the PCR was carried out. The table came from immunoSEQ multiplex PCR; TCRdb's copy has only in-frame clones and leaves some out. The table shows over 150,000 clones, with approximately 77% occurring only once. Sequenced input: PBMCs. These receptors came from a male donor in good health and CMV-seropositive.

The gene calls are TRBV6-5 and TRBJ1-2; 7 bases map to TRBD1. The CDR3 runs to 12 residues. With 6 bases clipped from V and 13 bases from J, the junction kept 11 bases outside the gene matches. Germline V gene lookup returns CDR1 MNHEY and CDR2 SVGAGI. The CDR3 nucleotides read TGTGCCAGCAGCCTAGACGACAGGGTCTTCACCTTC. This encodes CASSLDDRVFTF.

This clone was picked up a small number of times. The gene calls are TRBV6-1 and TRBJ1-6; no reliable D call. This CDR3 has 12 amino acids. With 8 bases removed from V and 9 bases from J, the gap between germline ends came to 11 bases. Germline CDR1 reads MNHNS; CDR2 reads SASEGT. The CDR3: CASRPSGSPLHF. CDR3 coding DNA: TGTGCCAGCCGGCCGTCGGGTTCACCCCTCCACTTT.

The chain links TRBV5-1 to TRBJ1-4; 7 bases are shared with TRBD1. V was pared by 1 base and J by 7 bases, with 4 bases of the junction left unmatched. This CDR3 region has 14 residues. The germline CDR1 and CDR2 sequences are SGHRS and YFSETQ. The CDR3, as DNA: TGCGCCAGCAGCTTGACAGGGGTCGCTGAAAAACTGTTTTTT. This gives the protein CASSLTGVAEKLFF.

This chain uses TRBV7-2 with TRBJ2-3, with 8 bases fitting TRBD1. Germline V gives CDR1 SGHTA, CDR2 FQGNSA. The trim removed 5 bases at V and 3 bases at J, leaving 7 bases unmatched. The CDR3 has 15 residues. CDR3 in DNA: TGTGCCAGCAGCCCTCGACAGGGGAGGACAGATACGCAGTATTTT. Its protein is CASSPRQGRTDTQYF.

The rearrangement links TRBV9 to TRBJ2-7; 7 nucleotides line up with TRBD1. With V trimmed by 0 bases and J by 7 bases, 7 bases remained unmatched. The germline CDR1 and CDR2 sequences are SGDLS and YYNGEE. The CDR3 consists of 14 residues. CDR3 in amino acids: CASSVDRGIREQYF. DNA of the CDR3: TGTGCCAGCAGCGTAGACAGGGGAATACGTGAGCAGTACTTC.

This sequence joins TRBV9 and TRBJ1-1; a weak D match, TRBD1 (6 bases). The CDR3 sequence is 15 residues long. Trimming took off 0 bases at V and 4 bases at J, with 13 bases between the two ends. Germline V lookup: CDR1 SGDLS, CDR2 YYNGEE. The CDR3 is CASSVDTGSGTEAFF. The DNA of the CDR3 is TGTGCCAGCAGCGTAGATACAGGGTCGGGCACTGAAGCTTTCTTT.

This chain connects TRBV19 to TRBJ1-2; D is possibly TRBD1 (6 bases). The germline V and J ends were trimmed by 6 bases and 7 bases, with 21 bases remaining between them. The CDR3 is made up of 15 amino acids. CDR1 is LNHDA and CDR2 is SQIVND in the germline V gene (reference sequence). The CDR3 nucleotides are TGTGCCAGTAGCCCGGCGCGAGGGGGGGGCAGTGGCTACACCTTC. Encoded protein: CASSPARGGGSGYTF.

The chain recombines TRBV6-5 with TRBJ1-1; the D is unclear. Germline values: CDR1 MNHEY, CDR2 SVGAGI. This CDR3 comprises 13 residues. The germline V and J ends were trimmed by 2 bases and 5 bases, with 9 bases remaining between them. CDR3 amino acids: CASSYGEETEAFF. The DNA for the CDR3 is TGTGCCAGCAGTTACGGGGAGGAGACTGAAGCTTTCTTT.

The V gene is TRBV5-6, the J gene TRBJ1-4; D ambiguous. CDR3 length: 15 residues. Germline V gene lookup returns CDR1 SGHDT and CDR2 YYEEEE. Trimming cost V 3 bases and J 4 bases, with 13 bases left between them. CDR3 region: CASSSVGLGNEKLFF. CDR3 coding DNA: TGTGCCAGCAGCTCGGTCGGGTTGGGTAATGAAAAACTGTTTTTT. The full variable domain, its missing parts supplied by reference TRBV5-6 and TRBJ1-4, is DAGVTQSPTHLIKTRGQQVTLRCSPKSGHDTVSWYQQALGQGPQFIFQYYEEEERQRGNFPDRFSGHQFPNYSSELNVNALLLGDSALYLCASSSVGLGNEKLFFGSGTQLSVL.

The chain employs TRBV7-2 and TRBJ2-5; no firm D call. Trimming shortened V by 1 base and J by 5 bases, and 11 bases separated the two germline ends. Germline CDR1 and CDR2: SGHTA and FQGNSA. This CDR3 contains 14 residues. CDR3 nucleotides: TGTGCCAGCAGCTTAGGTTCCCCCCCGGAGACCCAGTACTTC. This gives the protein CASSLGSPPETQYF.

The chain recombines TRBV5-1 with TRBJ2-3; 7 nucleotides match TRBD2. Germline V gene data show CDR1 as SGHRS and CDR2 as YFSETQ. The length of the CDR3 is 16 residues. V gave up 4 bases and J gave up 5 bases; unmatched junction bases: 13. CDR3 residues: CASSRWGAGVEDTQYF. CDR3 coding DNA: TGCGCCAGCAGCCGCTGGGGCGCGGGGGTTGAAGATACGCAGTATTTT.

The chain couples TRBV7-9 to TRBJ1-1; no firm D call. This CDR3 spans 12 amino acids. V lost 6 bases, J lost 1 base, and 6 bases lay in between. The germline gives CDR1 SEHNR, CDR2 FQNEAQ (reference sequence). CDR3 in DNA: TGTGCCAGCAGGCCGGGGAACACTGAAGCTTTCTTT. Protein sequence: CASRPGNTEAFF.

This clone was counted between two and nine times. This chain joins TRBV6-7 and TRBJ2-7; 8 bases match TRBD1. TRBV6-7 is treated as an ORF (open reading frame) with a function not yet certain. CDR3 size: 13 residues. Trimming removed 6 bases from V and 2 bases from J; junction bases left unmatched: 3. CDR3 sequence reads: CASSRDRPYEQYF. The CDR3 DNA reads TGTGCCAGCAGCCGGGACAGGCCCTACGAGCAGTACTTC.

J is TRBJ1-2 and V is TRBV27; D gene uncertain. The ends were cut back, 1 base at V and 4 bases at J, with 7 bases in the middle. The CDR3 has 13 residues. From germline, CDR1 is MNHEY and CDR2 SMNVEV (reference sequence). The CDR3 nucleotides read TGTGCCAGCAGTTTATTTGGCCCCTATGGCTACACCTTC. Protein: CASSLFGPYGYTF.

The chain joins TRBV11-2 to TRBJ2-2, with 8 bases identical to TRBD2. The trim removed 4 bases at V and 8 bases at J, leaving 12 bases unmatched. The V gene's germline CDR1 is SGHAT and CDR2 FQNNGV. There are 16 residues in the CDR3. CDR3 sequence (DNA): TGTGCCAGCAGCTCCCTGAGAGCGGGGGTTAGGGGGGAGCTGTTTTTT. This gives the protein CASSSLRAGVRGELFF.

In its sample, this clone was seen a few times. This CDR3 reads CASSPQGLGGYTF. The CDR3 DNA sequence: TGTGCCAGCTCACCCCAGGGTCTCGGGGGCTACACCTTC. The chain has TRBV18 and TRBJ1-2; D perhaps matches TRBD1 (5 bases). Germline loops: CDR1 KGHSH, CDR2 LQKENI. The CDR3 sequence is 13 residues long. The V and J ends lost 3 bases and 8 bases respectively, with 13 bases between them.

The chain has TRBV29-1 and TRBJ2-1; 8 bases line up with TRBD2. Germline V lookup: CDR1 SQVTM, CDR2 ANQGSEA. The CDR3 has 15 residues. V lost 0 bases to trimming and J lost 8 bases; unmatched junction nucleotides: 9. The CDR3 region is CSVEDWATSGDEQFF. In DNA form, the CDR3 reads TGCAGCGTTGAAGATTGGGCCACTAGCGGAGATGAGCAGTTCTTC.

The chain combines TRBV5-6 with TRBJ1-1; 7 bases fit TRBD1. CDR3 size: 14 residues. The J segment lost 5 bases and the V segment lost 3 bases, leaving 7 bases of the junction unmatched. The germline CDR1 and CDR2 sequences are SGHDT and YYEEEE. DNA for the CDR3: TGTGCCAGCAGCTCCCCCAGGGGGAGGACTGAAGCTTTCTTT. Amino acids: CASSSPRGRTEAFF.

J is TRBJ1-4 and V is TRBV20-1; the D is unclear. Germline V gene sequence: CDR1 DFQATT, CDR2 SNEGSKA (reference sequence). The CDR3 is 11 amino acids. Trimming cost V 2 bases and J 12 bases, with 10 bases left between them. CDR3 coding DNA: TGCAGTGCTAGAATATCTGAGCAACTGTTTTTT. It encodes CSARISEQLFF.

A word on this clone: One end of the junction is discordant with germline, which a read error may explain. V gene TRBV7-9 combines with J gene TRBJ1-2, with D maybe TRBD1 (5 bases). The CDR3 sequence is 18 residues long. Germline CDR1 SEHNR, CDR2 FQNEAQ (reference sequence). The CDR3 DNA reads TGTTCCAGCAGCTTAGGACGGACGGGGGTATCTCGTCGGGATGGCTACACCTTC. Its protein product is CSSSLGRTGVSRRDGYTF.

The genes are TRBV6-5 and TRBJ1-1; 8 bases fit TRBD1. The CDR3 has 14 amino acids. Germline V gives CDR1 MNHEY, CDR2 SVGAGI. The V and J ends lost 6 bases and 0 bases, in that order; junction bases with no gene match: 3. CDR3 DNA: TGTGCCAGCAGGATACAGGGGGTGAACACTGAAGCTTTCTTT. Protein: CASRIQGVNTEAFF.

The J gene is TRBJ2-7, the V gene TRBV5-6, with TRBD1 matching over 8 bases. Germline trimming cut 4 bases from V and 1 base from J; bases unmatched to any gene: 4. Germline CDR1 SGHDT, CDR2 YYEEEE. The CDR3 runs 14 residues. The CDR3 spells CASSLGQGSYEQYF. For the CDR3, the DNA is TGTGCCAGCAGCCTAGGACAGGGTTCCTACGAGCAGTACTTC.

V usage is TRBV20-1 and J usage is TRBJ1-2; no firm D call. V was pared by 1 base and J by 4 bases, with 4 bases between. Per germline, CDR1 DFQATT and CDR2 SNEGSKA (reference sequence). This CDR3 has 11 amino acids. As DNA, the CDR3 is TGCAGTGCTAGAGGAGTCTATGGCTACACCTTC. Its protein product is CSARGVYGYTF.

This clone was seen only a few times. The J gene is TRBJ2-7, the V gene TRBV2; 7 bases map to TRBD1. The CDR3 totals 15 residues. Germline trimming cut 6 bases from V and 0 bases from J; bases unmatched to any gene: 8. CDR1 SNHLY and CDR2 FYNNEI come from the germline V gene. The CDR3 nucleotides are TGTGCCAGCAGAGAGCAGGGGGTAAGCTCCTACGAGCAGTACTTC. Its protein product is CASREQGVSSYEQYF.

The J gene is TRBJ1-1, the V gene TRBV30; possible D gene TRBD1, 6 bases. Trimming pared 4 bases from V and 1 base from J, leaving 10 bases between. CDR3 length: 13 residues. Germline V gene data show CDR1 as GTSNPN and CDR2 as SVGIG (reference sequence). The CDR3 sequence: CAWTVTGNTEAFF. CDR3 DNA: TGTGCCTGGACGGTGACAGGGAACACTGAAGCTTTCTTT.

This clone was observed a handful of times. CDR3 residues: CASGEWDSYTGELFF. The CDR3 DNA reads as TGTGCCAGTGGGGAATGGGACTCGTACACCGGGGAGCTGTTTTTT. The chain has TRBV27 and TRBJ2-2, with D perhaps matching TRBD2 (6 bases). The germline V and J ends were trimmed by 9 bases and 3 bases, with 17 bases remaining between them. The CDR3 spans 15 residues. CDR1 MNHEY and CDR2 SMNVEV come from the germline V gene (reference sequence).

V usage is TRBV11-1 and J usage is TRBJ2-4; possibly TRBD1 for D (5 bases). Germline V gene data show CDR1 as SGHAT and CDR2 as FQDESV (reference sequence). V dropped 4 bases and J dropped 1 base, with 8 bases sitting between them. This CDR3 contains 14 residues. The CDR3 spells CASSSGWAKNIQYF. DNA for the CDR3: TGTGCCAGCAGCTCAGGGTGGGCCAAAAACATTCAGTACTTC.

CDR3 sequence: CASSLGPTSEQYF. DNA for the CDR3: TGTGCCAGCAGCTTGGGGCCGACTAGCGAGCAGTACTTC. The chain links TRBV5-8 to TRBJ2-7; perhaps TRBD2 as D (6 bases). The germline V gene has CDR1 SGHTS and CDR2 YDEGEE. The CDR3 covers 13 residues. Trimming took off 0 bases at V and 6 bases at J, with 10 bases between the two ends.